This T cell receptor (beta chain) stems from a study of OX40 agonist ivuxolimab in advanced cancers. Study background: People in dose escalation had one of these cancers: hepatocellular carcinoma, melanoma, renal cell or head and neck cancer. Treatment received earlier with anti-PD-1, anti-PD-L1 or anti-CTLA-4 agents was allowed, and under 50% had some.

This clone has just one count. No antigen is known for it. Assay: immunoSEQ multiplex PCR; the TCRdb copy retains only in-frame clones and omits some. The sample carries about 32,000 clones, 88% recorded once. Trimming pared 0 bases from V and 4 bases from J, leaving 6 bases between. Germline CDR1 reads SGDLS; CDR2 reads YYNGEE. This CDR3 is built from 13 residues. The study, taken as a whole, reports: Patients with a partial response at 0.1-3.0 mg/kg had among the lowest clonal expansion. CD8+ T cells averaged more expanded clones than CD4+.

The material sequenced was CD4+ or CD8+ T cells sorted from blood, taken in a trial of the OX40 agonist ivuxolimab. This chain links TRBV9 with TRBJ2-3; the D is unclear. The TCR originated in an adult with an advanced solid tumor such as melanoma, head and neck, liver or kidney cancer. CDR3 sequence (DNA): TGTGCCAGCAGCGTAGTGAGCGCAGATACGCAGTATTTT. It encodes CASSVVSADTQYF.